This T cell receptor (beta chain) was observed in a study of neoadjuvant anti-PD-1 for oral cavity cancer. Overall study findings and caveats: Post-nivolumab, blood T cell clonality was significantly elevated in non-responders.

With respect to this clone: Its specificity is not known.

Assay: immunoSEQ multiplex PCR; the TCRdb copy retains only in-frame clones and omits some. This repertoire shows about 14,000 clones, roughly 68% found once; its top ten account for less than 3.5%. There are 13 residues in the CDR3. Trimming removed 0 bases at V and 2 bases at J, with 7 bases between. Per the germline V gene, CDR1 is GTSNPN and CDR2 is SVGIG (reference sequence). This sequence joins TRBV30 and TRBJ1-2; D unclear. The source was PBMCs, collected before nivolumab (anti-PD-1) treatment. The receptor was isolated from a person between 40 and 85 years old with oral cavity squamous cell carcinoma. The CDR3 is CAWSVSRNYGYTF. The DNA of the CDR3 is TGTGCCTGGAGTGTATCACGGAACTATGGCTACACCTTC.